Listed here are 23 T cell receptor beta chains from one sample, sequenced in a study of blood T cell repertoires in COVID-19. The method was immunoSEQ multiplex PCR; TCRdb's version includes in-frame clones alone and lacks a portion of them. The sample consists of roughly 24,000 clones, 90% to 95% of them appearing once. Sequenced: peripheral blood. Receptor source: a human donor in a cohort sampled during active COVID-19.

The chain recombines TRBV11-3 with TRBJ2-1, with TRBD2 matching over 7 bases. CDR3 length equals 18 residues. Germline trimming cut 5 bases from V and 0 bases from J; bases unmatched to any gene: 13. Germline V lookup: CDR1 SGHNT, CDR2 YENEEA. The CDR3 DNA sequence: TGTGCCAGCAGCCCAGCCGGGGTAGCGGGTAGCTCCTACAATGAGCAGTTCTTC. It is translated as CASSPAGVAGSSYNEQFF. The variable domain in full, completed from reference TRBV11-3 and TRBJ2-1, reads EAGVVQSPRYKIIEKKQPVAFWCNPISGHNTLYWYLQNLGQGPELLIRYENEEAVDDSQLPKDRFSAERLKGVDSTLKIQPAELGDSAVYLCASSPAGVAGSSYNEQFFGPGTRLTVL.

The rearrangement links TRBV10-3 to TRBJ1-2; D unclear. V lost 8 bases and J 5 bases, leaving 6 bases between the germline ends. This CDR3 is 10 amino acids long. CDR1 ENHRY and CDR2 SYGVKD come from the germline V gene. Written as DNA, the CDR3 is TGTGCCATCCCCGTGTATGGCTACACCTTC. This codes for CAIPVYGYTF.

The V gene is TRBV4-2, the J gene TRBJ1-1; 9 bases align to TRBD1. Trimming removed 2 bases from V and 1 base from J; junction bases left unmatched: 2. The CDR3 covers 15 residues. CDR1 LGHNA and CDR2 YNFKEQ come from the germline V gene. In DNA, the CDR3 is TGTGCCAGCAGCCAACCACAGGGGGCGAACACTGAAGCTTTCTTT. Residues: CASSQPQGANTEAFF.

This clone was recorded once. The chain has TRBV19 and TRBJ2-3; 9 bases are shared with TRBD2. This CDR3 comprises 17 residues. Germline loops: CDR1 LNHDA, CDR2 SQIVND (reference sequence). V lost 3 bases and J lost 2; bases outside the gene matches: 9. The DNA for the CDR3 is TGTGCCAGTAGTATTCAGTTAGCGGGGGCGGCCACAGATACGCAGTATTTT. This encodes CASSIQLAGAATDTQYF.

In this sample, this clone turned up a few times. The V gene is TRBV4-2, the J gene TRBJ1-6; D uncertain. Per germline, CDR1 LGHNA and CDR2 YNFKEQ. The ends were cut back, 7 bases at V and 5 bases at J, with 9 bases in the middle. This CDR3 contains 13 residues. CDR3 nucleotides: TGTGCCAGCACCCCGGGTGATAATTCACCCCTCCACTTT. Its translation: CASTPGDNSPLHF.

This chain uses TRBV6-4 with TRBJ2-1, with a possible D match to TRBD1 (5 bases). The CDR3 spans 14 residues. The germline V gene has CDR1 MRHNA and CDR2 SNTAGT. V gave up 4 bases and J gave up 5 bases, with 12 bases separating them. The CDR3 coding sequence is TGTGCCAGCAGTGCAGACAGTGCAAACAATGAGCAGTTCTTC. Its protein is CASSADSANNEQFF.

The V gene is TRBV30, the J gene TRBJ1-1; TRBD1 might be the D (5 bases). V was trimmed by 0 bases and J by 6 bases, leaving 14 bases between them. Germline V gives CDR1 GTSNPN, CDR2 SVGIG (reference sequence). This CDR3 has 14 residues. The CDR3, as DNA: TGTGCCTGGAGTGTATACAGGACAAAGCCTGAAGCTTTCTTT. It specifies CAWSVYRTKPEAFF.

The table lists this clone with a count of one. The rearrangement joins TRBV19 to TRBJ1-6; D call uncertain. CDR3 length: 14 residues. Between the trimmed V and J ends, which lost 3 bases and 8 bases, there was a span of 11 bases. Germline assignment: CDR1 LNHDA and CDR2 SQIVND (reference sequence). The CDR3 DNA sequence: TGTGCCAGTAGTATCCGGGGTGGAGATTCACCCCTCCACTTT. Protein product: CASSIRGGDSPLHF.

The V call is TRBV27, the J call TRBJ1-5; D ambiguous. With 3 bases removed from V and 0 bases from J, the gap between germline ends came to 6 bases. CDR3 length equals 14 residues. Germline V lookup: CDR1 MNHEY, CDR2 SMNVEV (reference sequence). The CDR3 region is CASSFQYSNQPQHF. The CDR3 DNA reads as TGTGCCAGCAGTTTCCAGTATAGCAATCAGCCCCAGCATTTT.

J is TRBJ2-3 and V is TRBV12-3 or TRBV12-4; D is possibly TRBD2 (6 bases). The ends were cut back, 6 bases at V and 5 bases at J, with 12 bases in the middle. The length of the CDR3 is 13 residues. The chain's CDR3 is CASSPPAGDTQYF. The CDR3 coding sequence is TGTGCCAGCAGCCCACCAGCGGGAGATACGCAGTATTTT.

This sequence joins TRBV19 and TRBJ2-3; tentative D call: TRBD2 (5 bases). This CDR3 spans 14 amino acids. Germline V CDR1 and CDR2: LNHDA, SQIVND (reference sequence). V gave up 4 bases and J gave up 3 bases, with 11 bases separating them. In nucleotides, the CDR3 is TGTGCCAGTAGTAATGAGGGTGGAACAGATACGCAGTATTTT. It encodes CASSNEGGTDTQYF.

The chain is built from TRBV3-1 (or the pseudogene TRBV3-2) and TRBJ2-7, with TRBD2 matching 11 bases. Germline assignment: CDR1 LGHDT and CDR2 YNNKEL (reference sequence). This CDR3 has 13 amino acids. The ends lost 9 bases at V and 2 bases at J; junction bases unmatched: 3. CDR3 DNA sequence: TGTGCCAGTACACTAGCGGGGGCCTACGAGCAGTACTTC. This encodes CASTLAGAYEQYF.

This chain connects TRBV7-6 to TRBJ2-7, with a tentative D call TRBD1 (5 bases). With 0 bases removed from V and 3 bases from J, the gap between germline ends came to 15 bases. Germline CDR1 and CDR2: SGHVS and FNYEAQ. The CDR3 consists of 16 residues. The CDR3 region has the DNA TGTGCCAGCAGCTTAGCGTCAGCGACAGAGATCTACGAGCAGTACTTC. Its protein product is CASSLASATEIYEQYF.

The rearrangement joins TRBV7-9 to TRBJ1-2, with a weak D call TRBD1 (5 bases). Germline assignment: CDR1 SEHNR and CDR2 FQNEAQ (reference sequence). This CDR3 is built from 15 residues. The V end was cut by 4 bases, the J end by 1 base, with 13 bases between. The CDR3 region is CASSSRQQFNYGYTF. CDR3 bases: TGTGCCAGCAGCTCCCGACAGCAATTTAACTATGGCTACACCTTC.

This chain connects TRBV2 to TRBJ1-5; TRBD1 aligns across 8 bases. The CDR3 consists of 15 residues. Germline loops: CDR1 SNHLY, CDR2 FYNNEI. J gave up 2 bases and V 7 bases, and 7 bases lay outside the gene matches. The CDR3 coding sequence is TGTGCCAGCAACCGACAGGGGCAAGGCAATCAGCCCCAGCATTTT. It specifies CASNRQGQGNQPQHF.

Only one count was recorded for this clone. The chain couples TRBV5-1 to TRBJ2-3, with D possibly being TRBD1 (6 bases). CDR1 and CDR2 (germline): SGHRS, YFSETQ. CDR3 size: 17 residues. V was cut by 4 bases and J by 2 bases, with 20 bases left in between. CDR3 in amino acids: CASSVGRLHRDTDTQYF. CDR3 DNA: TGCGCCAGCAGCGTGGGTCGGCTCCACAGGGACACAGATACGCAGTATTTT.

The V call is TRBV28, the J call TRBJ2-1; 7 positions match TRBD2. The CDR3 runs 15 residues. V dropped 1 base and J dropped 3; count of bases not matched to a gene: 3. CDR1 and CDR2 from the germline V gene are MDHEN and SYDVKM. The CDR3 here is CASSLSLANYNEQFF. CDR3 nucleotide sequence: TGTGCCAGCAGTTTATCACTAGCGAACTACAATGAGCAGTTCTTC.

The chain uses TRBV30 and TRBJ2-1; 11 bases line up with TRBD1. CDR1 is GTSNPN, CDR2 SVGIG, per germline (reference sequence). The CDR3 covers 15 residues. V lost 0 bases and J lost 8; bases outside the gene matches: 6. In DNA, the CDR3 is TGTGCCTGGAGTGTATGGACAGGGGGCCCGGATGAGCAGTTCTTC. As protein: CAWSVWTGGPDEQFF.

The chain employs TRBV9 and TRBJ2-2; 11 bases line up with TRBD2. Germline assignment: CDR1 SGDLS and CDR2 YYNGEE. V lost 4 bases, J lost 5 bases, and 7 bases stayed unmatched. This CDR3 spans 16 amino acids. This chain's CDR3 is CASSSLAGVNTGELFF. In DNA, the CDR3 is TGTGCCAGCAGCTCACTAGCGGGGGTTAATACCGGGGAGCTGTTTTTT.

This clone is a singleton in its sample. This sequence joins TRBV24-1 and TRBJ2-2, with TRBD1 matching over 11 bases. This CDR3 is built from 18 residues. Germline V gives CDR1 KGHDR, CDR2 SFDVKD. The V and J ends lost 3 bases and 3 bases, in that order; junction bases with no gene match: 8. CDR3 nucleotides: TGTGCCACCAGTGATCCTTCCCGGGACAGGGGGGACACCGGGGAGCTGTTTTTT. Translated: CATSDPSRDRGDTGELFF.

The chain has TRBV12-3 or TRBV12-4 and TRBJ2-7, with TRBD1 matching 7 bases. CDR3 length: 11 residues. V lost 7 bases, J lost 6 bases, and 3 bases stayed unmatched. For the CDR3, the DNA is TGTGCCAGCAAACACAGGGGCGAGCAGTACTTC. It translates to CASKHRGEQYF.

CDR3 amino acids: CASSPRGTGHNSPLHF. The CDR3 DNA follows: TGTGCCAGTAGTCCCCGAGGGACAGGACATAATTCACCCCTCCACTTT. This chain connects TRBV19 to TRBJ1-6, with 8 bases lining up with TRBD1. The length of the CDR3 is 16 residues. Germline V gene lookup returns CDR1 LNHDA and CDR2 SQIVND (reference sequence). The J segment lost 5 bases and the V segment lost 5 bases, leaving 8 bases of the junction unmatched.

This chain joins TRBV6-6 and TRBJ2-2; 9 nucleotides align to TRBD1. The germline V gene has CDR1 MNHNY and CDR2 SVGAGI (reference sequence). Trimming at V came to 5 bases and at J to 6 bases, leaving 10 bases not matched to a gene. The CDR3 is 16 amino acids. This chain's CDR3 is CASSGPGQGLAGELFF. In DNA form, the CDR3 reads TGTGCCAGCAGTGGTCCGGGACAGGGTTTGGCCGGGGAGCTGTTTTTT.